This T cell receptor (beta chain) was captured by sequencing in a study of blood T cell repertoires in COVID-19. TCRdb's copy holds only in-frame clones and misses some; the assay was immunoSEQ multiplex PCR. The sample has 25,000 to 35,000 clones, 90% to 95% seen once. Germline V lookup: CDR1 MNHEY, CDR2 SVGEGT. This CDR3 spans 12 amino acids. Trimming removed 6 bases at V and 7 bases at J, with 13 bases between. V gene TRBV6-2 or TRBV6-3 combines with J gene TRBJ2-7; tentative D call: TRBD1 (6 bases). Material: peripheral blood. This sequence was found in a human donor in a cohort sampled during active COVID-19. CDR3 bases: TGTGCCAGCAGCGAGGGGGTTGGGGAGCAGTACTTC. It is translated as CASSEGVGEQYF.